The next 17 T cell receptor beta chains were all read from a single sample in a study of T cells in Graves' hyperthyroidism and ophthalmopathy. TCR beta CDR3 regions were amplified from RNA transcripts. In the first-round RT-PCR of the TCR CDR3, the HTBI primer set was used. Via MiXCR, TCRdb re-called the multiplex PCR reads, giving one row per CDR3 protein. The sample lists fewer than 750,000 distinct CDR3 sequences; around 13% were seen once. The sequenced material came from blood. The receptors were sampled from a woman in her forties or fifties with Graves' ophthalmopathy.

This clonotype was seen repeatedly, ten times or more. The chain couples TRBV27 to TRBJ1-2; D is possibly TRBD1 (6 bases). In germline, CDR1 is MNHEY, CDR2 SMNVEV (reference sequence). Trimming left V 6 bases short and J 1 base short, with 15 bases between. The CDR3 consists of 15 residues. CDR3 in amino acids: CASRTRTAFNYGYTF. In DNA, the CDR3 is TGTGCCAGCAGAACCCGGACAGCCTTTAACTATGGCTACACCTTC.

This clonotype was seen ten or more times. The genes are TRBV3-1 and TRBJ2-5, with D perhaps matching TRBD2 (6 bases). Germline V gene lookup returns CDR1 LGHDT and CDR2 YNNKEL (reference sequence). The length of the CDR3 is 15 residues. V lost 1 base, J lost 2 bases, and 11 bases lay in between. The CDR3 loop is CASSQGLGPQETQYF. The CDR3 DNA sequence: TGTGCCAGCAGCCAAGGACTAGGACCTCAAGAGACCCAGTACTTC.

The genes are TRBV5-8 and TRBJ2-1; weak D call: TRBD1 (6 bases). The CDR3 is made up of 15 amino acids. V was clipped by 4 bases and J by 5 bases, with 16 bases between them. Germline V gives CDR1 SGHTS, CDR2 YDEGEE. CDR3 coding DNA: TGTGCCAGCAGCAAAGGGGGTCAGGGGAACAATGAGCAGTTCTTC. Encoded protein: CASSKGGQGNNEQFF.

This clonotype showed up just a few times. V usage is TRBV5-1 and J usage is TRBJ1-1, with D uncertain. Per germline, CDR1 SGHRS and CDR2 YFSETQ. The CDR3 is 11 amino acids. V dropped 2 bases and J dropped 7 bases, with 6 bases sitting between them. The CDR3 spells CASSFGDEAFF. CDR3 sequence (DNA): TGCGCCAGCAGCTTTGGCGATGAAGCTTTCTTT.

This clonotype was detected many times. This rearrangement joins TRBV7-9 to TRBJ2-5; the D gene is possibly TRBD2 (6 bases). The CDR3 sequence is 15 residues long. Trimming removed 2 bases at V and 2 bases at J, with 12 bases between. The germline CDR1 and CDR2 sequences are SEHNR and FQNEAQ (reference sequence). CDR3 loop: CASSLRDWSQETQYF. The CDR3 nucleotides are TGTGCCAGCAGCTTAAGGGACTGGTCACAAGAGACCCAGTACTTC.

This clonotype was counted only a few times. This sequence may be a read error, since a much larger clone differs from it by one base. The V and J genes are TRBV28 and TRBJ2-6; 8 bases map to TRBD1. Germline V gene sequence: CDR1 MDHEN, CDR2 SYDVKM. The CDR3 has 16 amino acids. In nucleotides, the CDR3 is TGTGCCGGCAGGAGGGCAGGGGGCCCTGGGGCCAACGTCCTGACTTTC. Translated: CAGRRAGGPGANVLTF.

In its sample, this clonotype was seen many times. The chain carries TRBV5-6 and TRBJ2-1; maybe TRBD2 (6 bases). Per germline, CDR1 SGHDT and CDR2 YYEEEE. Trimming took off 3 bases at V and 8 bases at J, with 9 bases between the two ends. There are 12 residues in the CDR3. The CDR3 loop is CASSWGDYEQFF. CDR3 DNA: TGTGCCAGCAGCTGGGGGGACTATGAGCAGTTCTTC.

The chain combines TRBV25-1 with TRBJ2-7; 7 bases match TRBD2. This CDR3 is built from 14 residues. Trimming took 1 base from V and 8 from J; bases not matched to a gene: 8. The germline V gene encodes CDR1 MGHDK and CDR2 SYGVNS. The CDR3 DNA is TGTGCCAGCAGTGAATGGGGGGGGGATTCGAAGCAGTACTTC. Translated, it gives CASSEWGGDSKQYF.

This clonotype was found many times. The rearrangement links TRBV28 to TRBJ2-1; 9 nucleotides line up with TRBD1. Germline CDR1 reads MDHEN; CDR2 reads SYDVKM. The CDR3 spans 14 residues. V was pared by 7 bases and J by 3 bases, with 4 bases of the junction left unmatched. The CDR3 sequence is CASNRDRDYNEQFF. The CDR3 DNA is TGTGCCAGCAACCGGGACAGGGACTACAATGAGCAGTTCTTC.

In this sample, this clonotype turned up a few times. V and J are TRBV7-3 and TRBJ2-3; D not resolved. CDR1 is SGHTA, CDR2 FQGTGA, per germline. The ends were cut back, 6 bases at V and 2 bases at J, with 15 bases in the middle. The CDR3 consists of 15 residues. The CDR3 sequence is CASSFATSPTDTQYF. DNA of the CDR3: TGTGCCAGCAGTTTCGCCACCTCGCCCACAGATACGCAGTATTTT.

The rearrangement joins TRBV6-2 or TRBV6-3 to TRBJ2-7; 10 bases agree with TRBD2. The CDR3 spans 15 residues. Germline CDR1 MNHEY, CDR2 SVGEGT. V shed 7 bases, J shed 7 bases, and the junction held 13 bases outside the gene matches. The CDR3 region is CASTDWLAGADEQYF. Written as DNA, the CDR3 is TGTGCCAGCACTGATTGGCTAGCGGGGGCTGATGAGCAGTACTTC.

This clonotype was picked up many times. CDR3: CASSPGTLYGYTF. For the CDR3, the DNA is TGTGCCAGCAGTCCCGGGACCCTCTATGGCTACACCTTC. The chain couples TRBV28 to TRBJ1-2, with a tentative D call TRBD1 (5 bases). Trimming removed 5 bases from V and 4 bases from J, with 11 bases in between. CDR1 and CDR2 from the germline V gene are MDHEN and SYDVKM. CDR3 size: 13 residues.

The V gene is TRBV20-1, the J gene TRBJ1-2; 7 bases fit TRBD1. V shed 5 bases and J 6 bases; nucleotides not matched to a gene: 12. The CDR3 covers 14 residues. The germline V gene encodes CDR1 DFQATT and CDR2 SNEGSKA (reference sequence). CDR3 residues: CSAYEPRTGDGYTF. CDR3 nucleotides: TGCAGTGCTTACGAACCACGGACAGGCGATGGCTACACCTTC.

This clonotype occurred many times. This rearrangement joins TRBV2 to TRBJ1-5; D remains ambiguous. V was shortened by 5 bases and J by 2 bases, with 22 bases between the two germline ends. The germline V gene encodes CDR1 SNHLY and CDR2 FYNNEI. This CDR3 spans 18 amino acids. The CDR3 region is CASSLAFPLGSGNQPQHF. As DNA, the CDR3 is TGTGCCAGCAGTCTGGCCTTCCCGCTTGGTAGTGGCAATCAGCCCCAGCATTTT. The variable domain in full, with the rest retrieved from reference TRBV2 and TRBJ1-5, is EPEVTQTPSHQVTQMGQEVILRCVPISNHLYFYWYRQILGQKVEFLVSFYNNEISEKSEIFDDQFSVERPDGSNFTLKIRSTKLEDSAMYFCASSLAFPLGSGNQPQHFGDGTRLSIL.

This clonotype was seen ten or more times. The V and J genes are TRBV12-3 or TRBV12-4 and TRBJ1-5; 7 bases line up with TRBD1. V trimming: 4 bases; J trimming: 1 base; junction bases outside the gene matches: 4. This CDR3 is built from 15 residues. The CDR3 DNA reads as TGTGCCAGCAGTTCCTTACAGGGGAGCAATCAGCCCCAGCATTTT. It codes for CASSSLQGSNQPQHF.

This chain uses TRBV5-1 with TRBJ2-3, with D perhaps TRBD1 (5 bases). The J call is uncertain, as TRBJ1-5 better fits the DNA end. The CDR3 has 14 residues. CDR1 is SGHRS and CDR2 is YFSETQ in the germline V gene. CDR3 sequence (DNA): TGCGCCAGCAGCTTGGTCCAGGGAGCAGATACGCAGCATTTT. Its protein product is CASSLVQGADTQHF.

The chain is built from TRBV3-1 and TRBJ1-3; D gene unclear. CDR1 and CDR2 from the germline V gene are LGHDT and YNNKEL (reference sequence). CDR3 length: 16 amino acids. Trimming pared 2 bases from V and 0 bases from J, leaving 11 bases between. Here the CDR3 reads CASSQRQPGSGNTIYF. CDR3 bases: TGTGCCAGCAGCCAACGGCAGCCAGGCTCTGGAAACACCATATATTTT.